One sample yielded the 31 T cell receptor beta chains listed below, sequenced in a study of graft-versus-host responses after intestinal transplantation. Intraepithelial and lamina propria lymphocytes were released after the graft tissue was processed. The protocol was immunoSEQ multiplex PCR, while the TCRdb copy is restricted to in-frame clones and leaves out a portion. The data hold several thousand clones, with 75% observed a single time. The sequencing used ileum tissue, collected approximately 230 days after intestinal transplant. The receptors here all came from a human patient who received an intestinal transplant, so some T cells may come from the graft donor.

The rearrangement uses TRBV5-8 and TRBJ1-6, with a weak D call TRBD1 (6 bases). The CDR3 is 15 residues long. V lost 0 bases and J 7 bases, leaving 11 bases between the germline ends. Germline loops: CDR1 SGHTS, CDR2 YDEGEE. Here the CDR3 reads CASSLGDRRNSPLHF. In nucleotides, the CDR3 is TGTGCCAGCAGCTTGGGTGACAGGAGAAATTCACCCCTCCACTTT.

J is TRBJ2-5 and V is TRBV11-2; 7 bases line up with TRBD2. V shed 5 bases, J shed 3 bases, and the junction held 3 bases outside the gene matches. The CDR3 loop spans 13 amino acids. Germline V lookup: CDR1 SGHAT, CDR2 FQNNGV. The CDR3 bases are TGTGCCAGCAGCGGGGACTATAAAGAGACCCAGTACTTC. This encodes CASSGDYKETQYF.

The CDR3: CASSGLRDRDSNQPQHF. CDR3 sequence (DNA): TGTGCCAGCAGTGGTTTGAGGGACAGGGACAGCAATCAGCCCCAGCATTTT. J is TRBJ1-5 and V is TRBV2; 9 bases are a match to TRBD1. In germline, CDR1 is SNHLY, CDR2 FYNNEI. The CDR3 length is 17 residues. J gave up 1 base and V 4 bases, and 8 bases lay outside the gene matches.

This chain connects TRBV25-1 to TRBJ1-6, with 10 nucleotides matching TRBD1. Germline-derived CDR1 and CDR2 are MGHDK and SYGVNS. With 2 bases clipped from V and 6 bases from J, the junction kept 7 bases outside the gene matches. The CDR3 covers 17 residues. The DNA for the CDR3 is TGTGCCAGCAGTGAACTTGGACAGGGGGGCTTTAATTCACCCCTCCACTTT. It specifies CASSELGQGGFNSPLHF.

The V gene is TRBV27, the J gene TRBJ1-2; 8 bases match TRBD1. Trimming removed 5 bases from V and 3 bases from J; junction bases left unmatched: 8. This CDR3 has 15 residues. Per the germline V gene, CDR1 is MNHEY and CDR2 is SMNVEV (reference sequence). CDR3 sequence reads: CASSPGQGGYYGYTF. CDR3 coding DNA: TGTGCCAGCAGTCCCGGACAGGGAGGTTACTATGGCTACACCTTC.

V usage is TRBV7-2 and J usage is TRBJ1-2; 7 bases match TRBD1. V shed 5 bases and J 4 bases; nucleotides not matched to a gene: 7. Germline V gives CDR1 SGHTA, CDR2 FQGNSA. CDR3 length: 14 amino acids. CDR3 in amino acids: CASSNPDRFYGYTF. The CDR3 nucleotides read TGTGCCAGCAGCAACCCGGACAGGTTCTATGGCTACACCTTC.

This clone turned up a few times. The chain couples TRBV25-1 to TRBJ2-7; D is undetermined. Trimming removed 4 bases from V and 6 bases from J, with 7 bases in between. Germline CDR1 reads MGHDK; CDR2 reads SYGVNS. This CDR3 comprises 11 residues. DNA for the CDR3: TGTGCCAGCAGTGGCCAGATCGAGCAGTACTTC. It codes for CASSGQIEQYF.

J is TRBJ2-7 and V is TRBV28; D call uncertain. Germline V CDR1 and CDR2: MDHEN, SYDVKM. This CDR3 region has 12 residues. Between the trimmed V and J ends, which lost 5 bases and 3 bases, there was a span of 8 bases. CDR3 in DNA: TGTGCCAGCAGTCCCTCAGACTACGAGCAGTACTTC. Translation gives CASSPSDYEQYF.

This clone was counted a few times. The chain uses TRBV6-5 and TRBJ2-7, with 10 nucleotides matching TRBD2. Trimming at V came to 6 bases and at J to 3 bases, leaving 8 bases not matched to a gene. The CDR3 has 15 amino acids. CDR1 and CDR2 from the germline V gene are MNHEY and SVGAGI. CDR3 amino acids: CASSRTSGDSYEQYF. CDR3 nucleotide sequence: TGTGCCAGCAGCCGCACTAGCGGGGATAGCTACGAGCAGTACTTC.

The rearrangement uses TRBV19 and TRBJ2-2; 9 bases line up with TRBD1. The germline gives CDR1 LNHDA, CDR2 SQIVND (reference sequence). J lost 0 bases, V lost 10 bases, and 6 bases had no gene match. This CDR3 region has 15 residues. CDR3 residues: CATQQGAANTGELFF. The CDR3 coding sequence is TGTGCCACCCAACAGGGGGCCGCGAACACCGGGGAGCTGTTTTTT. Full variable domain (missing parts from reference TRBV19 and TRBJ2-2): DGGITQSPKYLFRKEGQNVTLSCEQNLNHDAMYWYRQDPGQGLRLIYYSQIVNDFQKGDIAEGYSVSREKKESFPLTVTSAQKNPTAFYLCATQQGAANTGELFFGEGSRLTVL.

This clone was picked up a small number of times. The rearrangement joins TRBV9 to TRBJ2-7; TRBD1 is a possible D gene (6 bases). Germline V gene lookup returns CDR1 SGDLS and CDR2 YYNGEE. The CDR3 loop spans 15 amino acids. Trimming left V 0 bases short and J 5 bases short, with 15 bases between. The CDR3 DNA is TGTGCCAGCAGCGTAGATTTCAGGGGAGTCAACGAGCAGTACTTC. Translated, it gives CASSVDFRGVNEQYF. Based on the CDR3 plus reference TRBV9 and TRBJ2-7, the full variable domain is DSGVTQTPKHLITATGQRVTLRCSPRSGDLSVYWYQQSLDQGLQFLIQYYNGEERAKGNILERFSAQQFPDLHSELNLSSLELGDSALYFCASSVDFRGVNEQYFGPGTRLTVT.

The V and J genes are TRBV7-9 and TRBJ1-2, with D possibly TRBD1 on 6 matching bases. V was trimmed by 5 bases and J by 3 bases, leaving 10 bases between them. Germline CDR1 reads SEHNR; CDR2 reads FQNEAQ (reference sequence). The CDR3 has 13 amino acids. The CDR3 is CASSQDSHYGYTF. The CDR3 DNA sequence: TGTGCCAGCAGCCAGGACAGCCACTATGGCTACACCTTC. Full variable domain (rest looked up from reference TRBV7-9 and TRBJ1-2): DTGVSQNPRHKITKRGQNVTFRCDPISEHNRLYWYRQTLGQGPEFLTYFQNEAQLEKSRLLSDRFSAERPKGSFSTLEIQRTEQGDSAMYLCASSQDSHYGYTFGSGTRLTVV.

This sequence joins TRBV10-3 and TRBJ1-1; 7 bases agree with TRBD1. V was clipped by 6 bases and J by 1 base; unmatched bases: 2. There are 13 residues in the CDR3. Looked up from germline, CDR1 is ENHRY and CDR2 is SYGVKD. In nucleotides, the CDR3 is TGTGCCATCAGGCCAGGGGGGAACACTGAAGCTTTCTTT. Its translation is CAIRPGGNTEAFF.

The rearrangement links TRBV9 to TRBJ1-5, with D possibly matching TRBD1 (6 bases). V shed 3 bases and J shed 0 bases, with 10 bases lying between them. The CDR3 contains 15 residues. Germline CDR1 reads SGDLS; CDR2 reads YYNGEE. CDR3 loop: CASSAQGYSNQPQHF. The CDR3 DNA reads TGTGCCAGCAGCGCACAGGGATATAGCAATCAGCCCCAGCATTTT.

The chain couples TRBV7-6 to TRBJ2-3; perhaps TRBD2 as D (5 bases). The CDR3 has 16 residues. Germline loops: CDR1 SGHVS, CDR2 FNYEAQ. The ends were cut back, 5 bases at V and 2 bases at J, with 17 bases in the middle. The CDR3 DNA follows: TGTGCCAGCAGCCCCCAATGGCGGGCGGACACAGATACGCAGTATTTT. As protein: CASSPQWRADTDTQYF.

The chain recombines TRBV11-2 with TRBJ2-7; TRBD2 aligns across 8 bases. CDR3 length equals 16 residues. Losses at the gene ends were 5 bases for V and 2 bases for J; bases not matched to a gene: 11. Germline loops: CDR1 SGHAT, CDR2 FQNNGV. The CDR3 sequence: CASSVLGGGTAYEQYF. CDR3 DNA sequence: TGTGCCAGCAGCGTCCTGGGCGGGGGGACCGCCTACGAGCAGTACTTC.

This clone has only a few counts. This chain links TRBV2 with TRBJ2-7; D not resolved. Trimming left V 6 bases short and J 6 bases short, with 15 bases between. Germline V lookup: CDR1 SNHLY, CDR2 FYNNEI. The CDR3 length is 13 residues. DNA for the CDR3: TGTGCCAGCAGCACGCAGCGAGACCTCGAGCAGTACTTC. Protein sequence: CASSTQRDLEQYF.

V is TRBV5-1 and J is TRBJ2-2; 10 bases are a match to TRBD2. Looked up from germline, CDR1 is SGHRS and CDR2 is YFSETQ. The ends lost 0 bases at V and 4 bases at J; junction bases unmatched: 6. This CDR3 is 17 amino acids long. As DNA, the CDR3 is TGCGCCAGCAGCTTGGGTGCTAGCGGGAGTACCACCGGGGAGCTGTTTTTT. Amino acid sequence: CASSLGASGSTTGELFF.

This chain uses TRBV19 with TRBJ2-6; D unresolved. Germline V gives CDR1 LNHDA, CDR2 SQIVND (reference sequence). V lost 9 bases, J lost 0 bases, and 9 bases lay in between. The CDR3 sequence is 14 residues long. The CDR3 DNA sequence: TGTGCCAGCGTACATCCCTCTGGGGCCAACGTCCTGACTTTC. Translation gives CASVHPSGANVLTF.

V usage is TRBV2 and J usage is TRBJ1-1, with D possibly matching TRBD1 (6 bases). CDR3 length: 15 residues. V gave up 5 bases and J gave up 1 base, with 14 bases separating them. Per the germline V gene, CDR1 is SNHLY and CDR2 is FYNNEI. The DNA of the CDR3 is TGTGCCAGCAGTAGGATGACAGGAAAGAACACTGAAGCTTTCTTT. Translation: CASSRMTGKNTEAFF. Full variable domain (rest looked up from reference TRBV2 and TRBJ1-1): EPEVTQTPSHQVTQMGQEVILRCVPISNHLYFYWYRQILGQKVEFLVSFYNNEISEKSEIFDDQFSVERPDGSNFTLKIRSTKLEDSAMYFCASSRMTGKNTEAFFGQGTRLTVV.

The rearrangement uses TRBV2 and TRBJ2-1, with D possibly being TRBD2 (6 bases). This CDR3 is built from 12 residues. From germline, CDR1 is SNHLY and CDR2 FYNNEI. V shed 4 bases and J shed 7 bases, with 8 bases lying between them. The CDR3: CASSVEGNEQFF. In nucleotides, the CDR3 is TGTGCCAGCAGTGTGGAGGGGAATGAGCAGTTCTTC.

The table lists this clone with a few counts. V usage is TRBV25-1 and J usage is TRBJ1-2, with 9 bases aligning to TRBD1. CDR3 length equals 15 residues. From germline, CDR1 is MGHDK and CDR2 SYGVNS. V lost 3 bases, J lost 4 bases, and 6 bases stayed unmatched. Written as DNA, the CDR3 is TGTGCCAGCAGTGACCCGGGACAGGGCCTCTATGGCTACACCTTC. Translation: CASSDPGQGLYGYTF.

V gene TRBV30 combines with J gene TRBJ2-7; 7 bases are shared with TRBD1. CDR1 GTSNPN and CDR2 SVGIG come from the germline V gene (reference sequence). This CDR3 is 12 amino acids long. After removal of 5 bases from V and 4 bases from J, the junction contained 5 bases not matched to a gene. The CDR3 loop reads CAWSQTGYEQYF. CDR3 nucleotides: TGTGCCTGGTCCCAGACAGGGTACGAGCAGTACTTC.

The table lists this clone with a count of one. The chain uses TRBV7-8 and TRBJ2-7, with 8 bases that match TRBD2. Trimming removed 4 bases from V and 0 bases from J; junction bases left unmatched: 5. Germline values: CDR1 SGHVS, CDR2 FQNEAQ. The CDR3 has 15 residues. This chain's CDR3 is CASSSLAGGSYEQYF. In DNA form, the CDR3 reads TGTGCCAGCAGCTCCCTCGCGGGGGGCTCCTACGAGCAGTACTTC.

The chain couples TRBV5-6 to TRBJ2-6; 7 nucleotides line up with TRBD2. From germline, CDR1 is SGHDT and CDR2 YYEEEE. V was clipped by 1 base and J by 4 bases; unmatched bases: 5. The CDR3 runs 16 residues. Written as DNA, the CDR3 is TGTGCCAGCAGCTTGTGGGGGGGAGCGGGGGCCAACGTCCTGACTTTC. It is translated as CASSLWGGAGANVLTF.

This sequence joins TRBV7-2 and TRBJ2-3; the match to TRBD2 covers 9 bases. The CDR3 contains 15 residues. Germline V lookup: CDR1 SGHTA, CDR2 FQGNSA. V gave up 3 bases and J gave up 4 bases; unmatched junction bases: 5. The chain's CDR3 is CASSLAGGRADTQYF. For the CDR3, the DNA is TGTGCCAGCAGCTTGGCGGGGGGGCGCGCAGATACGCAGTATTTT.

This chain uses TRBV4-2 with TRBJ2-7, with TRBD2 matching over 8 bases. Germline V gene data show CDR1 as LGHNA and CDR2 as YNFKEQ. Trimming removed 4 bases from V and 3 bases from J; junction bases left unmatched: 14. The CDR3 contains 17 residues. CDR3 in amino acids: CASSLQRSGRGIYEQYF. As DNA, the CDR3 is TGTGCCAGCAGCCTACAAAGAAGCGGGAGAGGGATCTACGAGCAGTACTTC.

The chain has TRBV10-2 and TRBJ1-3; tentative D call: TRBD1 (5 bases). Germline CDR1 WSHSY, CDR2 SAAADI. V was shortened by 11 bases and J by 0 bases, with 17 bases between the two germline ends. The CDR3 sequence is 15 residues long. This chain's CDR3 is CAVEGAEDSGNTIYF. The CDR3 region has the DNA TGCGCCGTGGAAGGGGCAGAAGACTCTGGAAACACCATATATTTT.

The gene calls are TRBV7-9 and TRBJ1-1; 12 positions agree with TRBD1. Germline CDR1 is SEHNR and CDR2 is FQNEAQ (reference sequence). This CDR3 has 15 amino acids. The junction had 6 bases not matched to a gene; V was cut back by 6 bases and J by 4 bases. This chain's CDR3 is CASSNPGQGATEAFF. CDR3 DNA: TGTGCCAGCAGTAATCCGGGACAGGGGGCCACTGAAGCTTTCTTT. The full variable domain, with the rest looked up from reference TRBV7-9 and TRBJ1-1, is DTGVSQNPRHKITKRGQNVTFRCDPISEHNRLYWYRQTLGQGPEFLTYFQNEAQLEKSRLLSDRFSAERPKGSFSTLEIQRTEQGDSAMYLCASSNPGQGATEAFFGQGTRLTVV.

The chain uses TRBV30 and TRBJ1-5, with 9 bases matching TRBD1. Germline-derived CDR1 and CDR2 are GTSNPN and SVGIG (reference sequence). The ends lost 3 bases at V and 7 bases at J; junction bases unmatched: 4. This CDR3 spans 13 amino acids. The CDR3: CAWSGTGNQPQHF. The DNA of the CDR3 is TGTGCCTGGAGCGGGACAGGGAACCAGCCCCAGCATTTT. The full variable domain, completed using reference TRBV30 and TRBJ1-5, is SQTIHQWPATLVQPVGSPLSLECTVEGTSNPNLYWYRQAAGRGLQLLFYSVGIGQISSEVPQNLSASRPQDRQFILSSKKLLLSDSGFYLCAWSGTGNQPQHFGDGTRLSIL.

The chain links TRBV7-2 to TRBJ1-5, with a weak D call TRBD1 (6 bases). The CDR3 has 14 residues. V was clipped by 5 bases and J by 5 bases, with 13 bases between them. In germline, CDR1 is SGHTA, CDR2 FQGNSA. The CDR3 DNA follows: TGTGCCAGCAGCGATTCAGGGGTCGATCAGCCCCAGCATTTT. This codes for CASSDSGVDQPQHF.